This T cell receptor (beta chain) was observed in a study of T cells expressing NK-cell markers. Study information: It was from sorted CD3+CD56+NKG2C+, CD3+CD56+NKG2C- and CD3+CD56-NKG2C+ T cells that TCR beta repertoires came.

General study points: Unclear, still, was the HCMV specificity of the expanded NKG2C+ T cell clones.

TCRdb re-called the 5' RACE reads, yielding one record per CDR3 amino acid sequence without DNA. Reported are about half a million distinct CDR3 sequences; the ten largest clones contain about 1.5%. A note on this clonotype: Its cognate antigen is unknown.

The CDR3 totals 13 residues. Germline V lookup: CDR1 SGHKS, CDR2 YYEKEE (reference sequence). The sequence derives from a woman aged 45-59 years in good health. The chain recombines TRBV5-5 with TRBJ1-1. The material sequenced was blood T cells: a sorted CD56 or NKG2C T cell subset, CD4+ or CD8+ T cells, or bulk PBMC T cells (not recorded which). The CDR3 loop reads CASSLAAVGEAFF.